This record looks at one TCR beta chain sequence and its context. Its antigen is undetermined. The data originate from a study of CD8+ T cells in alopecia areata. It was cDNA, reverse transcribed from extracted RNA, that served as the sequencing template. Assay: immunoSEQ multiplex PCR; the TCRdb copy retains only in-frame clones and omits some. The sample consists of some 120,000 clones, about 50% of them appearing once. Alopecia areata patients provided lesional scalp punch biopsies and peripheral blood. Separation by sorting yielded CD4+ and CD8+ T cells from PBMCs. Study conclusions and caveats: Scalp sample data also include resident alphabeta T cells from normal skin. Normal scalp showed lower clonality than lesional scalp, especially alopecia totalis/universalis.

The clonotype was recovered from a human donor with alopecia areata. Sequencing input: NKG2D-low CD8+ T cells sorted from blood.

DNA of the CDR3: TGTGCCAGCAGCCTCGGGACAGGGGGCGCGGGAGAGACCCAGTACTTC. Amino acid sequence: CASSLGTGGAGETQYF. The chain combines TRBV5-6 with TRBJ2-5; TRBD1 aligns across 12 bases. Germline CDR1 is SGHDT and CDR2 is YYEEEE. Trimming took 4 bases from V and 4 from J; bases not matched to a gene: 8. The CDR3 extends over 16 amino acids. The entire variable domain, with the rest obtained from reference TRBV5-6 and TRBJ2-5, is as follows: DAGVTQSPTHLIKTRGQQVTLRCSPKSGHDTVSWYQQALGQGPQFIFQYYEEEERQRGNFPDRFSGHQFPNYSSELNVNALLLGDSALYLCASSLGTGGAGETQYFGPGTRLLVL.